The entry that follows covers one TCR beta chain sequence. What it binds is unknown. The data stem from a study of cytomegalovirus exposure and HLA in healthy donors. Germline lookup yields CDR1 MRHNA and CDR2 SNTAGT. The CDR3 extends over 19 amino acids. The trim removed 4 bases at V and 4 bases at J, leaving 18 bases unmatched. This PCR relied on a set of 60 Vbeta primers and 13 Jbeta primers. Profiled with immunoSEQ multiplex PCR; TCRdb holds only in-frame clones, not every one. This table has 150,000 or so clones, approximately 73% appearing once. Study-wide points: In vitro experiments confirmed that three CMV-associated chains were specific for CMV antigens. Later work found most CMV-associated TCR beta chains apparently HLA-restricted.

This chain joins TRBV6-4 and TRBJ2-7, with 11 bases matching TRBD2. Material for sequencing was PBMCs. This sequence originates from a man aged 25-45 years in good health and CMV-seropositive. DNA of the CDR3: TGTGCCAGCAGTGCCCTGCAGACCGGGACTAGCGGACAGTTATACGAGCAGTACTTC. Translation gives CASSALQTGTSGQLYEQYF.